The 20 T cell receptor beta chains in this list originate from one sample, sequenced in a study of T cells after yellow fever vaccination. TCRdb reprocessed the 5' RACE reads with MiXCR, giving one entry per CDR3 protein. The data show about 300,000 distinct CDR3 sequences, 8.7% seen once. This material consisted of CD4+ T cells sorted from PBMCs, taken 5 days after the yellow fever booster vaccination. The receptors originated from a man between 18 and 35 years old who received the YFV17D yellow fever vaccine.

The V call is TRBV9, the J call TRBJ2-5; D not certain. The CDR3 loop spans 15 amino acids. Trimming shortened V by 2 bases and J by 5 bases, and 16 bases separated the two germline ends. CDR1 is SGDLS and CDR2 is YYNGEE in the germline V gene. The CDR3 DNA sequence: TGTGCCAGCAGCGTCAGAGACGGATTGGGGGAGACCCAGTACTTC. It translates to CASSVRDGLGETQYF. Full variable domain (missing parts from reference TRBV9 and TRBJ2-5): DSGVTQTPKHLITATGQRVTLRCSPRSGDLSVYWYQQSLDQGLQFLIQYYNGEERAKGNILERFSAQQFPDLHSELNLSSLELGDSALYFCASSVRDGLGETQYFGPGTRLLVL.

This clonotype was seen a few times. This rearrangement joins TRBV6-2 or TRBV6-3 to TRBJ2-7, with unresolved D. The CDR3 is 11 amino acids. V was cut by 7 bases and J by 3 bases, with 7 bases left in between. Germline-derived CDR1 and CDR2 are MNHEY and SVGEGT. As DNA, the CDR3 is TGTGCCAGCATGGACGGCTACGAGCAGTACTTC. Protein sequence: CASMDGYEQYF.

This clonotype has ten or more counts. The CDR3 nucleotides read TGCGCCAGCAGCTTACAGCCTAAGGGGGATGAAAAACTGTTTTTT. It codes for CASSLQPKGDEKLFF. The chain recombines TRBV5-1 with TRBJ1-4, with D possibly being TRBD1 (6 bases). The germline gives CDR1 SGHRS, CDR2 YFSETQ. Trimming took 2 bases from V and 6 from J, leaving 14 bases between them. CDR3 size: 15 residues.

This clonotype has a count of ten or more. The V and J genes are TRBV12-3 or TRBV12-4 and TRBJ2-3; possibly TRBD1 for D (8 bases). CDR3 size: 14 residues. Trimming took off 3 bases at V and 6 bases at J, with 13 bases between the two ends. CDR3 DNA sequence: TGTGCCAGCAGTTTGAACAGGGGGGGGGATACGCAGTATTTT. The encoded protein is CASSLNRGGDTQYF.

This clonotype was seen at least ten times. The chain uses TRBV2 and TRBJ2-5, with TRBD2 matching 9 bases. Germline CDR1 is SNHLY and CDR2 is FYNNEI. This CDR3 spans 15 amino acids. V lost 8 bases, J lost 5 bases, and 12 bases stayed unmatched. The CDR3 sequence: CASGRSSGGGETQYF. For the CDR3, the DNA is TGTGCCAGCGGGCGGAGTAGCGGGGGAGGGGAGACCCAGTACTTC.

This chain connects TRBV7-2 to TRBJ1-1; D ambiguous. The CDR3 totals 13 residues. The ends were cut back, 1 base at V and 2 bases at J, with 5 bases in the middle. Per germline, CDR1 SGHTA and CDR2 FQGNSA. The CDR3 here is CASSLVFNTEAFF. The DNA for the CDR3 is TGTGCCAGCAGCTTAGTCTTCAACACTGAAGCTTTCTTT.

This clonotype has a handful of counts. Written as DNA, the CDR3 is TGTGCCAGCAGCTTTAGACGGGGGGAGAAGGTACAAGAGACCCAGTACTTC. Translated, it gives CASSFRRGEKVQETQYF. V gene TRBV7-2 combines with J gene TRBJ2-5; 7 nucleotides agree with TRBD2. With V trimmed by 3 bases and J by 2 bases, 12 bases remained unmatched. Germline CDR1 is SGHTA and CDR2 is FQGNSA. The CDR3 covers 17 residues. Looking up the rest from reference TRBV7-2 and TRBJ2-5 gives the full variable domain: GAGVSQSPSNKVTEKGKDVELRCDPISGHTALYWYRQSLGQGLEFLIYFQGNSAPDKSGLPSDRFSAERTGGSVSTLTIQRTQQEDSAVYLCASSFRRGEKVQETQYFGPGTRLLVL.

This clonotype was detected only a few times. CDR3 region: CASSLNRGGGSPLHF. CDR3 sequence (DNA): TGTGCCAGCAGCCTGAACAGGGGTGGAGGTTCACCCCTCCACTTT. The chain is built from TRBV7-8 and TRBJ1-6; TRBD1 aligns across 7 bases. The germline gives CDR1 SGHVS, CDR2 FQNEAQ. This CDR3 has 15 residues. With 5 bases clipped from V and 9 bases from J, the junction kept 10 bases outside the gene matches.

A few counts support this clonotype. The chain uses TRBV5-1 and TRBJ2-1, with D unclear. Looked up from germline, CDR1 is SGHRS and CDR2 is YFSETQ. The length of the CDR3 is 15 residues. V was clipped by 4 bases and J by 5 bases, with 16 bases between them. The CDR3 DNA sequence: TGCGCCAGCAGCCCAGGTTCGCCAACGAACAATGAGCAGTTCTTC. Its protein is CASSPGSPTNNEQFF.

This chain connects TRBV12-3 or TRBV12-4 to TRBJ1-5; D perhaps matches TRBD1 (5 bases). This CDR3 spans 16 amino acids. Trimming removed 5 bases from V and 6 bases from J, with 20 bases in between. The CDR3, as DNA: TGTGCCAGCAGTCTGACGTGGGTCGGGGGGGGTCAGCCCCAGCATTTT. Protein sequence: CASSLTWVGGGQPQHF.

This clonotype showed up just a few times. The rearrangement uses TRBV5-5 and TRBJ1-6, with 7 bases lining up with TRBD1. This CDR3 contains 15 residues. Germline V CDR1 and CDR2: SGHKS, YYEKEE (reference sequence). Trimming removed 3 bases from V and 8 bases from J; junction bases left unmatched: 8. In nucleotides, the CDR3 is TGTGCCAGCAGCTCAGCGCGACAGGGTTATTCACCCCTCCACTTT. Protein: CASSSARQGYSPLHF. Full variable domain (outside the CDR3, taken from reference TRBV5-5 and TRBJ1-6): DAGVTQSPTHLIKTRGQQVTLRCSPISGHKSVSWYQQVLGQGPQFIFQYYEKEERGRGNFPDRFSARQFPNYSSELNVNALLLGDSALYLCASSSARQGYSPLHFGNGTRLTVT.

The chain is built from TRBV10-3 and TRBJ1-3; unclear D gene. This CDR3 has 15 residues. Trimming took off 10 bases at V and 0 bases at J, with 16 bases between the two ends. Per the germline V gene, CDR1 is ENHRY and CDR2 is SYGVKD. The CDR3 loop reads CATGNSLLSGNTIYF. The CDR3 DNA sequence: TGTGCCACCGGTAACAGCCTTCTCTCTGGAAACACCATATATTTT.

This clonotype was seen repeatedly, ten times or more. This chain connects TRBV29-1 to TRBJ1-1; D remains unclear. Trimming removed 5 bases at V and 2 bases at J, with 6 bases between. The CDR3 has 11 amino acids. Germline V gives CDR1 SQVTM, CDR2 ANQGSEA. The CDR3 region has the DNA TGCAGCGTTCGGATTAACACTGAAGCTTTCTTT. It yields the protein CSVRINTEAFF. Full variable domain (remainder filled in from reference TRBV29-1 and TRBJ1-1): SAVISQKPSRDICQRGTSLTIQCQVDSQVTMMFWYRQQPGQSLTLIATANQGSEATYESGFVIDKFPISRPNLTFSTLTVSNMSPEDSSIYLCSVRINTEAFFGQGTRLTVV.

This sequence joins TRBV9 and TRBJ2-3; the D is unclear. The CDR3 is 14 amino acids. Germline CDR1 and CDR2: SGDLS and YYNGEE. V lost 3 bases and J lost 3, with 11 bases in between. CDR3 nucleotide sequence: TGTGCCAGCAGCGAGGCCCCCAAGACAGATACGCAGTATTTT. It specifies CASSEAPKTDTQYF.

The table lists this clonotype with a few counts. The V and J genes are TRBV5-1 and TRBJ1-1, with TRBD1 matching 8 bases. J lost 1 base, V lost 7 bases, and 6 bases had no gene match. CDR3 length: 14 amino acids. Germline lookup yields CDR1 SGHRS and CDR2 YFSETQ. The CDR3 DNA reads TGCGCCAGCGGCGACACAGGGGGGAACACTGAAGCTTTCTTT. Protein: CASGDTGGNTEAFF.

This clonotype was recorded many times. The rearrangement links TRBV4-3 to TRBJ2-3, with 11 nucleotides matching TRBD2. This CDR3 spans 16 amino acids. J gave up 4 bases and V 1 base, and 4 bases lay outside the gene matches. Germline loops: CDR1 LGHNA, CDR2 YSLEER. CDR3 in DNA: TGCGCCAGCAGCCAAGCCTTAGCGGGGGGGCCAGATACGCAGTATTTT. Translation gives CASSQALAGGPDTQYF.

V and J are TRBV20-1 and TRBJ2-1; perhaps TRBD2 as D (7 bases). V lost 5 bases, J lost 1 base, and 12 bases lay in between. CDR3 length: 14 residues. CDR1 and CDR2 from the germline V gene are DFQATT and SNEGSKA (reference sequence). The CDR3, as DNA: TGCAGTGCTGGGGGGGGCCGGTCCTACAATGAGCAGTTCTTC. The encoded protein is CSAGGGRSYNEQFF.

This clonotype has a handful of counts. The chain links TRBV12-3 or TRBV12-4 to TRBJ2-7, with TRBD1 matching over 8 bases. J gave up 7 bases and V 5 bases, and 7 bases lay outside the gene matches. CDR3 size: 13 residues. CDR3 amino acids: CASSPDRVGEQYV. For the CDR3, the DNA is TGTGCCAGCAGTCCGGACAGGGTTGGAGAGCAGTACGTC.

This clonotype was detected a few times. The gene calls are TRBV5-1 and TRBJ2-3, with D possibly called TRBD1 or TRBD2 (6 bases each). V was trimmed by 5 bases and J by 6 bases, leaving 22 bases between them. Germline-derived CDR1 and CDR2 are SGHRS and YFSETQ. CDR3 length: 16 amino acids. CDR3 nucleotides: TGCGCCAGCAGAGGGGGGATCGCGGGGACCTGGGATACGCAGTATTTT. It encodes CASRGGIAGTWDTQYF.

The J gene is TRBJ2-5, the V gene TRBV29-1, with a weak D call TRBD1 (6 bases). V shed 5 bases and J shed 5 bases, with 15 bases lying between them. The CDR3 has 13 amino acids. Germline V gene lookup returns CDR1 SQVTM and CDR2 ANQGSEA. The CDR3 here is CSVSTGPGETQYF. The CDR3 nucleotides read TGCAGCGTTAGTACAGGGCCCGGCGAGACCCAGTACTTC.